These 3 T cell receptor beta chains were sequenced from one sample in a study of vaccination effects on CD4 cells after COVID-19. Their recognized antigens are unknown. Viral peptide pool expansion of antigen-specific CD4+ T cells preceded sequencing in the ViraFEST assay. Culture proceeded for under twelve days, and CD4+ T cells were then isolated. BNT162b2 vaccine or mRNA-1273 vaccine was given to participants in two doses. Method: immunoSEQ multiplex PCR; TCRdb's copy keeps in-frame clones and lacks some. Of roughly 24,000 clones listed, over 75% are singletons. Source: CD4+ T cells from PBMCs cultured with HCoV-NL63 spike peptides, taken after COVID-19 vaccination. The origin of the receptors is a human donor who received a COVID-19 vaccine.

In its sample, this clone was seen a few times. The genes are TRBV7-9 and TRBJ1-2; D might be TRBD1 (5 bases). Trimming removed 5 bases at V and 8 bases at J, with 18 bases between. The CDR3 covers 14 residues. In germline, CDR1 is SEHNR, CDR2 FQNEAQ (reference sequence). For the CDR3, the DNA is TGTGCCAGCAGCCGGACATCGGCGGGGAAAGGCTACACCTTC. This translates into CASSRTSAGKGYTF. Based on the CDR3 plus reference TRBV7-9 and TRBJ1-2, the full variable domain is DTGVSQNPRHKITKRGQNVTFRCDPISEHNRLYWYRQTLGQGPEFLTYFQNEAQLEKSRLLSDRFSAERPKGSFSTLEIQRTEQGDSAMYLCASSRTSAGKGYTFGSGTRLTVV.

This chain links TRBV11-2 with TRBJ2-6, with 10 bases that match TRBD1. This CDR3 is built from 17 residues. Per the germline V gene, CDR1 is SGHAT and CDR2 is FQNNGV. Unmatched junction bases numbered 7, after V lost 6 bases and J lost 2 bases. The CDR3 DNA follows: TGTGCCAGCAGGAGACAGGGGGCAGGCGCTGGGGCCAACGTCCTGACTTTC. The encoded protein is CASRRQGAGAGANVLTF.

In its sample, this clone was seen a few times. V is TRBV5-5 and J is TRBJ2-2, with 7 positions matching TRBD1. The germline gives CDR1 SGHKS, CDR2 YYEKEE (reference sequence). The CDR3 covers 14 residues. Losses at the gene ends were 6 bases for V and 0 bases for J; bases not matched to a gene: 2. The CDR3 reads CASKTGSNTGELFF. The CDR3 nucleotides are TGTGCCAGCAAGACAGGGTCGAACACCGGGGAGCTGTTTTTT. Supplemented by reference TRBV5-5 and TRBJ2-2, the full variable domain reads DAGVTQSPTHLIKTRGQQVTLRCSPISGHKSVSWYQQVLGQGPQFIFQYYEKEERGRGNFPDRFSARQFPNYSSELNVNALLLGDSALYLCASKTGSNTGELFFGEGSRLTVL.